The clone carrying this T cell receptor (beta chain) was seen ten or more times. What it binds is not known. Investigators profiled TCR beta VDJ and CDR3 from genomic DNA template. Each CDR3 protein is one row after TCRdb ran MiXCR on the reads. The table shows 150,000 to 200,000 distinct CDR3 sequences, with roughly half occurring only once. The CDR3 is made up of 14 amino acids. Germline values: CDR1 SGHTA, CDR2 FQGNSA. V lost 4 bases and J lost 4, with 13 bases in between. Individuals selected for sequencing had exhibited CD8+CD57+ cell expansion on flow cytometry. The patients, all of them, had severe acquired aplastic anemia. This specimen belongs to a study of CD8+CD57+ T cells in acquired aplastic anemia. Study-wide background: The study obtained an average of approximately 2.9 ug of DNA from sorted CD4+ and CD8+ cells.

Study-wide points: For CD8+ Simpson's diversity, patients and controls showed no significant difference. The study identified roughly 31 CD8+ CDR3 sequences shared by patients and controls.

The sequence was obtained from a human donor with aplastic anemia. The material sequenced was sorted CD4+, CD8+, or CD8+CD57+ T cells (not recorded which) from PBMCs. This chain joins TRBV7-2 and TRBJ1-2; TRBD1 is a possible D gene (6 bases). The CDR3 reads CASSSRGRSYGYTF. The CDR3 DNA reads TGTGCCAGCAGCTCCAGGGGACGCTCCTATGGCTACACCTTC.